This TCR beta chain was sequenced for a study of cytomegalovirus exposure and HLA in healthy donors. The germline V and J ends were trimmed by 5 bases and 9 bases, with 14 bases remaining between them. The CDR3 consists of 13 residues. Germline V gene data show CDR1 as SGHAT and CDR2 as FQNNGV. Assay used: immunoSEQ multiplex PCR; TCRdb lists only in-frame clones, some missing. The data show some 100,000 clones, with 88% seen just once and roughly 2.2% held by the top ten. The source is a woman aged 18-30 years in good health and CMV-seronegative. The source material was PBMCs. The chain carries TRBV11-2 and TRBJ2-1; D might be TRBD2 (5 bases). The CDR3 coding sequence is TGTGCCAGCAGCATTACTAGAGTGGGTGAGCAGTTCTTC. It encodes CASSITRVGEQFF.